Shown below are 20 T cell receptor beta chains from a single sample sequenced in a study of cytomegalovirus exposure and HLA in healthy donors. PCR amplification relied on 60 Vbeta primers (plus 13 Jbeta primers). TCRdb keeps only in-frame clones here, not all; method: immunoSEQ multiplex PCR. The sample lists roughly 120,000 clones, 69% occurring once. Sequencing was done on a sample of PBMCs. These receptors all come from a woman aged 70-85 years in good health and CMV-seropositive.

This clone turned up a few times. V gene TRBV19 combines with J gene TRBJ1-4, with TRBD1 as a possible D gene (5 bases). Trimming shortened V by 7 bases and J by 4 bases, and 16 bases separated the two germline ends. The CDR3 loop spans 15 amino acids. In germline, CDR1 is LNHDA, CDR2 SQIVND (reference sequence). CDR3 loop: CASTNRWGVNEKLFF. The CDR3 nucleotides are TGTGCCAGTACTAATCGTTGGGGCGTTAATGAAAAACTGTTTTTT.

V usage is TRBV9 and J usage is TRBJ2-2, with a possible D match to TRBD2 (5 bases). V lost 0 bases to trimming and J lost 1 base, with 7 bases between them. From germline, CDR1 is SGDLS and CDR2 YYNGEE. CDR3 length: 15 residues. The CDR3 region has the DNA TGTGCCAGCAGCGTAGCTGAGGGGAACACCGGGGAGCTGTTTTTT. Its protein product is CASSVAEGNTGELFF.

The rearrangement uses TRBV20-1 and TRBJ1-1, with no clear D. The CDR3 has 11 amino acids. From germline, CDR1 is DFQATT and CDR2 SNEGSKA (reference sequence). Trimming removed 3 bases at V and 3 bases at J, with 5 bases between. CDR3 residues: CSASRDTEAFF. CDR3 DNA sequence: TGCAGTGCTAGTCGGGACACTGAAGCTTTCTTT.

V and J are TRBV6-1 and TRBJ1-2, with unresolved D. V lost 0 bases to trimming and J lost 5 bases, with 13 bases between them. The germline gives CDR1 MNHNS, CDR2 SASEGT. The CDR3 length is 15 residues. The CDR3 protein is CASSEALRVGYGYTF. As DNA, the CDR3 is TGTGCCAGCAGTGAAGCGCTTCGGGTAGGTTATGGCTACACCTTC.

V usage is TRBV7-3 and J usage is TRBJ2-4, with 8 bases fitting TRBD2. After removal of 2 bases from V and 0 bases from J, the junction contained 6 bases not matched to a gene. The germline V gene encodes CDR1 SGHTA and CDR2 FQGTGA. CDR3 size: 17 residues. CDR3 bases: TGTGCCAGCAGCTTAGTCGGGGGGGCCTCAGCCAAAAACATTCAGTACTTC. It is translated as CASSLVGGASAKNIQYF.

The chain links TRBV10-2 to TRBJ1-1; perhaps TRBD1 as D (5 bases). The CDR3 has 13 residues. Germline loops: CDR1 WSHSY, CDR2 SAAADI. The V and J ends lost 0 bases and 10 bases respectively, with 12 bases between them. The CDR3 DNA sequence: TGCGCCAGCAGTGAGTCTCAGGGATTGGGAGCTTTCTTT. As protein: CASSESQGLGAFF.

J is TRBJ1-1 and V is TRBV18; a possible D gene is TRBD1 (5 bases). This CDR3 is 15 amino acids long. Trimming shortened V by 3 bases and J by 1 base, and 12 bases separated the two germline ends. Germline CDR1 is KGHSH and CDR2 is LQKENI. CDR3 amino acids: CASSPPSRGNTEAFF. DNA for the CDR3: TGTGCCAGCTCACCTCCTTCAAGGGGGAACACTGAAGCTTTCTTT.

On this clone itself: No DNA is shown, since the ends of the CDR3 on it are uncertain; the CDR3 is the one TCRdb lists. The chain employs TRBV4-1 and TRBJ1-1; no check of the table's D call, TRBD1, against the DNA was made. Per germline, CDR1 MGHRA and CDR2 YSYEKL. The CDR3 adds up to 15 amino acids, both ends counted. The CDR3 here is CASTPDSGQGTEAFF.

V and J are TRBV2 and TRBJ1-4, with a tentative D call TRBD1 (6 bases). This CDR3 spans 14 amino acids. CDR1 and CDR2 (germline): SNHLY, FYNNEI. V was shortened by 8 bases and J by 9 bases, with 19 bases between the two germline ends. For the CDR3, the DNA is TGTGCCAGCCGGACCACACAGGGTAAACAAAAACTGTTTTTT. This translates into CASRTTQGKQKLFF.

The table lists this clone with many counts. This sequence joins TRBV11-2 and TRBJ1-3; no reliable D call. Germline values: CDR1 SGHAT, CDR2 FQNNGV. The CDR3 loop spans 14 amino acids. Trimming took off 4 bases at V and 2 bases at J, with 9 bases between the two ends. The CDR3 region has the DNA TGTGCCAGCAGCTCGGTAATAACTGGAAACACCATATATTTT. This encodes CASSSVITGNTIYF.

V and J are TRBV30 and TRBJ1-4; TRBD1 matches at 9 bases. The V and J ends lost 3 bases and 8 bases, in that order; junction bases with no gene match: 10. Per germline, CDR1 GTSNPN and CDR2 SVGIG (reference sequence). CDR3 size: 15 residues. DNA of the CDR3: TGTGCCTGGAGCTCCGGACAGGGGCGAGGGGAAAAACTGTTTTTT. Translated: CAWSSGQGRGEKLFF.

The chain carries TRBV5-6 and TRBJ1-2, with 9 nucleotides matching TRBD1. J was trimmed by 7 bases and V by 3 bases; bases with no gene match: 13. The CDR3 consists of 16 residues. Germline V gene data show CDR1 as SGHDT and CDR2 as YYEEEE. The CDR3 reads CASSSFGTGTLAGYTF. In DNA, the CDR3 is TGTGCCAGCAGCTCGTTTGGGACAGGGACTTTAGCTGGCTACACCTTC.

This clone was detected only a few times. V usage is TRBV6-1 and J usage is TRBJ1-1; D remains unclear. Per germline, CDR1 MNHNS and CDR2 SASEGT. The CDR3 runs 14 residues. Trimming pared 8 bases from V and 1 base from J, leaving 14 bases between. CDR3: CASLPTGKNTEAFF. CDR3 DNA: TGTGCCAGCCTCCCCACGGGAAAGAACACTGAAGCTTTCTTT.

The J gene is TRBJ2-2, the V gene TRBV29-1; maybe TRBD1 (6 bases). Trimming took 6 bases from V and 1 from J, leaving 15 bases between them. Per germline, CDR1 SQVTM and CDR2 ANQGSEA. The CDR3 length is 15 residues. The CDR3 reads CSVVEPGQNTGELFF. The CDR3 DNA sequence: TGCAGCGTCGTCGAACCGGGACAGAACACCGGGGAGCTGTTTTTT.

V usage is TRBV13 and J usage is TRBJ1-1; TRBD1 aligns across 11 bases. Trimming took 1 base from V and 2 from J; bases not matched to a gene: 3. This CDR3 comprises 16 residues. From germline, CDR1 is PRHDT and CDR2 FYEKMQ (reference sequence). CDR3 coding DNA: TGTGCCAGCAGCTTAGATCGGACAGGGGGCAACACTGAAGCTTTCTTT. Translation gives CASSLDRTGGNTEAFF.

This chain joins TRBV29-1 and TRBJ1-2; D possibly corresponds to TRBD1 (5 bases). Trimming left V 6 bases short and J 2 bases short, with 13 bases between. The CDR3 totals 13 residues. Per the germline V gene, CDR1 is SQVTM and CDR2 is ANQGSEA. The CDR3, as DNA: TGCAGCGTGAAAGACAGACGAAACTATGGCTACACCTTC. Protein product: CSVKDRRNYGYTF.

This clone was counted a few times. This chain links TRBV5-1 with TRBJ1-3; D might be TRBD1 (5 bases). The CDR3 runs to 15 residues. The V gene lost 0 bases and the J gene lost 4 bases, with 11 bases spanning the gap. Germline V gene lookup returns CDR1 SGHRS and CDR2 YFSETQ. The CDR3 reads CASSLESRGGNTIYF. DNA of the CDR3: TGCGCCAGCAGCTTGGAGTCAAGGGGAGGAAACACCATATATTTT.

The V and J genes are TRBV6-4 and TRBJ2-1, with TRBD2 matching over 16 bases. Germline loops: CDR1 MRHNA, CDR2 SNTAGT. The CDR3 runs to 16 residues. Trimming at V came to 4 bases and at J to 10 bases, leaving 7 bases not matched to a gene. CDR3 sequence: CASSAGTSGGAGEQFF. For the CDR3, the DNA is TGTGCCAGCAGTGCCGGGACTAGCGGGGGGGCTGGGGAGCAGTTCTTC.

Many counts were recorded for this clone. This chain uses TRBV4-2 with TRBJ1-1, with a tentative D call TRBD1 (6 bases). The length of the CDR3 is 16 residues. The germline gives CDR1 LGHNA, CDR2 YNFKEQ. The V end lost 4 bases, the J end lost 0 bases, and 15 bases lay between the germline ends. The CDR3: CASSPHGTPMNTEAFF. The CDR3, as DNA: TGTGCCAGCAGCCCCCACGGGACACCAATGAACACTGAAGCTTTCTTT.

For the CDR3, the DNA is TGTGCCAGCAGCCAATATCTTCGGACAGGGAGCACAGATACGCAGTATTTT. Translation: CASSQYLRTGSTDTQYF. The chain employs TRBV14 and TRBJ2-3, with TRBD1 matching 8 bases. CDR3 size: 17 residues. CDR1 and CDR2 (germline): SGHDN, FVKESK. With 2 bases clipped from V and 0 bases from J, the junction kept 7 bases outside the gene matches.